This T cell receptor beta chain came from a study of T cells in tumors after PD-1 blockade. Study as a whole: Some patients also took daily vismodegib 150 mg during anti-PD-1 treatment.

Study-wide results and limits: Peripheral recruitment is suggested, as some novel exhausted tumor clones were in pre-treatment blood.

This CDR3 spans 11 amino acids. Germline V gene sequence: CDR1 DFQATT, CDR2 SNEGSKA (reference sequence). V was cut by 6 bases and J by 5 bases, with 10 bases left in between. TCRdb's copy holds only in-frame clones and misses some; the assay was immunoSEQ multiplex PCR. The sample has about 47,000 clones, nearly 80% seen once. Input was about 616 ng to 6,500 ng of genomic DNA from tumor or blood. On this clone itself: Antigen specificity is unknown.

The rearrangement links TRBV20-1 to TRBJ1-2; no clear D. This sequence originates from a human donor with basal cell carcinoma. The sample here was PBMCs, taken before anti-PD-1 treatment. CDR3 protein: CSAFDTYGYTF. The CDR3 DNA follows: TGCAGTGCCTTCGACACGTATGGCTACACCTTC.